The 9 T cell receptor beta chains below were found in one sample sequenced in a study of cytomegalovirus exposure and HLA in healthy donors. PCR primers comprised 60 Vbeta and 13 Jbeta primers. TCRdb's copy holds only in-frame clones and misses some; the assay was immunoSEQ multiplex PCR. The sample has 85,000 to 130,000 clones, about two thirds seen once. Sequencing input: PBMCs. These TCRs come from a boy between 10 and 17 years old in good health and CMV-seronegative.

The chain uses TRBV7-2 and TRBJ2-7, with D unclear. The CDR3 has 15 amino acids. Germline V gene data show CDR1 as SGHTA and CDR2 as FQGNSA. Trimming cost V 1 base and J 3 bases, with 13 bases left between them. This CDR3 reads CASSLGAELIYEQYF. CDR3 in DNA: TGTGCCAGCAGCTTAGGCGCGGAGCTTATCTACGAGCAGTACTTC.

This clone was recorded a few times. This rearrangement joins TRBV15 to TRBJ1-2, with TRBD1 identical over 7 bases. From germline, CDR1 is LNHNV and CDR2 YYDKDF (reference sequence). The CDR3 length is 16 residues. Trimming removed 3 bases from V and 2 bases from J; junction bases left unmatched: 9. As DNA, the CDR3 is TGTGCCACCAGCAGCTTATCCACAGGGGTGAACTATGGCTACACCTTC. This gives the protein CATSSLSTGVNYGYTF.

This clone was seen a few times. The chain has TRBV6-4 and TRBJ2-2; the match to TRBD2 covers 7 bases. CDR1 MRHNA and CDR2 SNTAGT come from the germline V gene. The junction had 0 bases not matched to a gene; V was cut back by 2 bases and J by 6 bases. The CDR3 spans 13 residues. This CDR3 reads CASSDGLAGELFF. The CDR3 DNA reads TGTGCCAGCAGTGACGGACTAGCCGGGGAGCTGTTTTTT.

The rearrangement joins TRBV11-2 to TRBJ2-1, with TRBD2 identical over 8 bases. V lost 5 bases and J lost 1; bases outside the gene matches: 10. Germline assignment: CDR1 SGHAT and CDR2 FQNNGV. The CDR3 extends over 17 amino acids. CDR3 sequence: CASSHPTAGVSYNEQFF. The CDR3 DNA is TGTGCCAGCAGCCACCCAACAGCGGGGGTTTCCTACAATGAGCAGTTCTTC.

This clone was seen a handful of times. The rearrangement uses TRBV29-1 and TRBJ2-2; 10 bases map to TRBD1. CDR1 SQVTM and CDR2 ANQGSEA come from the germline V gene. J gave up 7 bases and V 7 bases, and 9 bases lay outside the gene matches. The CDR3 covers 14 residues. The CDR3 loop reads CSARRDRGHGELFF. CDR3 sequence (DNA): TGCAGCGCCCGCCGGGACAGGGGACACGGGGAGCTGTTTTTT.

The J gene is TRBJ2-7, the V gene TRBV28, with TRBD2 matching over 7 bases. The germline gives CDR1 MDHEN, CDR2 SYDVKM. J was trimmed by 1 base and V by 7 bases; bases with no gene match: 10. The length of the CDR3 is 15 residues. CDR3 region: CASIRGGPPSYEQYF. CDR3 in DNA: TGTGCCAGCATTCGGGGAGGGCCCCCATCCTACGAGCAGTACTTC.

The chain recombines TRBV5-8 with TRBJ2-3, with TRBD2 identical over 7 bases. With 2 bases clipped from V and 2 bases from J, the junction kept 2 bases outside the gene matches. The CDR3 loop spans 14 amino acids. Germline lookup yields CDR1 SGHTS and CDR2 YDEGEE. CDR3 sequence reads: CASSFGTITDTQYF. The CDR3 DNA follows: TGTGCCAGCAGCTTTGGGACTATCACAGATACGCAGTATTTT. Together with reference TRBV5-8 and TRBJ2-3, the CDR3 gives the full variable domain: EAGVTQSPTHLIKTRGQQATLRCSPISGHTSVYWYQQALGLGLQFLLWYDEGEERNRGNFPPRFSGRQFPNYSSELNVNALELEDSALYLCASSFGTITDTQYFGPGTRLTVL.

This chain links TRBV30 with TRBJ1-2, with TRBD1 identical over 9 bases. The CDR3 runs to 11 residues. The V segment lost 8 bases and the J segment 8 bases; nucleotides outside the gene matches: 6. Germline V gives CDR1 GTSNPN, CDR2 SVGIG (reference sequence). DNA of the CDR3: TGTGCCGGAACAGGGGGCAGGGGCTACACCTTC. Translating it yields CAGTGGRGYTF.

The CDR3 region has the DNA TGTGCCAGCAGCCCACCGGCAGAGGATGAAAAACTGTTTTTT. It encodes CASSPPAEDEKLFF. The V gene is TRBV11-2, the J gene TRBJ1-4; D uncertain. The CDR3 consists of 14 residues. The germline CDR1 and CDR2 sequences are SGHAT and FQNNGV. V lost 5 bases and J lost 6, with 13 bases in between.